Here is one T cell receptor (beta chain) with its context. The data are from a study of cytomegalovirus exposure and HLA in healthy donors. Amplification used 60 Vbeta primers and 13 Jbeta primers. Produced via immunoSEQ multiplex PCR; TCRdb's table is partial and in-frame only. Here the sample spans about 160,000 clones, roughly 70% being singletons. In germline, CDR1 is SGHTA, CDR2 FQGTGA. J was trimmed by 6 bases and V by 3 bases; bases with no gene match: 4. This CDR3 region has 13 residues. What was sequenced was PBMCs. The V gene is TRBV7-3, the J gene TRBJ1-2; 7 bases are a match to TRBD1. The source of this sequence is a woman between 50 and 59 years old in good health and CMV-seropositive. Here the CDR3 reads CASSLGRGDGYTF. The CDR3 nucleotides read TGTGCCAGCAGCTTGGGCAGGGGGGATGGCTACACCTTC.